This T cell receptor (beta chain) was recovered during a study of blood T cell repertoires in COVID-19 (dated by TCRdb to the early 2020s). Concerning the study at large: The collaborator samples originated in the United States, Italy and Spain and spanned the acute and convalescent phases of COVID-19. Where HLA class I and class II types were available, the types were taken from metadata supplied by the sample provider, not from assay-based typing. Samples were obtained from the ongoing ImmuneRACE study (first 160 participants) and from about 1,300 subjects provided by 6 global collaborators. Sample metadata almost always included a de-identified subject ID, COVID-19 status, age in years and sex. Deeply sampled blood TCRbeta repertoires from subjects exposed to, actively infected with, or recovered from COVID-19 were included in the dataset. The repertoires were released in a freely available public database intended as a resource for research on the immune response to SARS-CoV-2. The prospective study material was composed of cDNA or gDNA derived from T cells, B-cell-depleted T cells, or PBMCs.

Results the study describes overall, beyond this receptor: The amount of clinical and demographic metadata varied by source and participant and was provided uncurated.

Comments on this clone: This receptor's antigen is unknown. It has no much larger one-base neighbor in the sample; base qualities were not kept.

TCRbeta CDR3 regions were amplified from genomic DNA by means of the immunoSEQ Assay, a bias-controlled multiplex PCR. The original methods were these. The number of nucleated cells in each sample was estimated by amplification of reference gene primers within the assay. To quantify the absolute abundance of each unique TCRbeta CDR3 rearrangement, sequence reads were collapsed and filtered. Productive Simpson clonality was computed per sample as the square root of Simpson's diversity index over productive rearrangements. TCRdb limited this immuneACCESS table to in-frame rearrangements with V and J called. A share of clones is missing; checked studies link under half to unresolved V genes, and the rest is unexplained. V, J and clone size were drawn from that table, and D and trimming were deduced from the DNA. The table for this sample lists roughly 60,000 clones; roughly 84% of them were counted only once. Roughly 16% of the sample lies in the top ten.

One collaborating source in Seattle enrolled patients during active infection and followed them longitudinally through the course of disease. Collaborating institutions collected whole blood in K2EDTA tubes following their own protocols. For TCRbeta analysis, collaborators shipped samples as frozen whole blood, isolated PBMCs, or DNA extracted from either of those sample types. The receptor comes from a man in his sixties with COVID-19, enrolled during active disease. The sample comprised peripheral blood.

In nucleotides, the sequence is TGTGCCAGCAGTGTACAGGGACAGACTGAAGCTTTCTTT. This codes for CASSVQGQTEAFF. The chain is assembled from TRBV2 and TRBJ1-1, and 7 bases in between align with TRBD1. There are 13 amino acids in the CDR3, from cysteine to phenylalanine inclusive. This entry keeps only the CDR3 DNA: 39 bases, framed from base 1. V and J are trimmed by 4 bases and 5 bases, and the gene matches miss 4 bases of the junction. Reading the germline V gene gives CDR1 SNHLY and CDR2 FYNNEI.